The entry below describes one T cell receptor beta chain. What it recognizes is unknown. Looked up from germline, CDR1 is SGHAT and CDR2 is FQNNGV. The CDR3 extends over 12 amino acids. Trimming took 5 bases from V and 0 from J, leaving 5 bases between them. The data were obtained in a study of T cell clonotyping in hematopoietic cell transplantation. Findings and caveats of the study: Higher Inverse Simpson Index values in graft donor and pretransplant recipient predicted broader posttransplant TCR diversity.

Data came from immunoSEQ multiplex PCR; TCRdb stores just in-frame clones and leaves some out. Among some 12,000 clones listed, 89% were seen once. This rearrangement joins TRBV11-2 to TRBJ2-7, with D perhaps matching TRBD2 (5 bases). The starting material was PBMCs, obtained 100 days after allogeneic stem cell transplant. The receptor's source is a female patient over 55 who had an allogeneic stem cell transplant from an unrelated donor, so the T cells may come from the graft donor. Some clones in this sample may be carry-over from other donors' samples. The DNA for the CDR3 is TGTGCCAGCAGCCGGGACTCCTACGAGCAGTACTTC. This encodes CASSRDSYEQYF.